This T cell receptor (beta chain) was sequenced for a study of graft-versus-host responses after intestinal transplantation (dated by TCRdb to about 2021). At the level of the whole study: The transplants that recipients received were multivisceral, liver-intestinal, or isolated intestinal. Anti-thymocyte globulin induction was given to all recipients, followed by maintenance tacrolimus and steroids for 2 to 3 years. Bulk TCR-beta CDR3 sequencing was used to track graft-versus-host and host-versus-graft alloreactive T cell clones in the graft, circulation and bone marrow after intestinal transplantation. Alloreactive clones were identified by sequencing pre-transplant mixed lymphocyte reaction products and comparing them with unstimulated pre-transplant donor and recipient T cells. The cohort enrolled 20 to 25 intestinal transplant recipients, one of whom was a retransplant, and 3 patients without pretransplant specimens were excluded. Donor T cell macrochimerism was defined as a peak of at least 4% donor T cells among recipient peripheral blood mononuclear cells. Rather than going through the commercial service, samples from three later patients were sequenced in-house on an Illumina MiSeq and processed with MiXCR. Overall study results and their limits: GvH clones were found in recipient bone marrow, and some of the GvH clones appeared earlier in ileal mucosa or blood, which is consistent with an intestinal mucosal origin. The relatively low number and heterogeneity of intestinal transplant patients limited the conclusions. Patients with donor T cell macrochimerism had high GvH to HvG T cell clonal ratios in their allografts. Early after transplant, peak levels of circulating GvH clones were associated with declines in HvG clones.

As regards this clone: Its antigen has not been determined. No qualities accompany the bases; no much larger clone lies one base away.

To isolate intraepithelial and lamina propria lymphocytes from graft specimens, dithiothreitol, EDTA incubations and collagenase D digestion were used. Serial intestinal graft biopsy specimens collected up to 600 days after transplant underwent bulk TCR-beta sequencing. The method behind the library was the immunoSEQ multiplex PCR assay. For most patients, genomic DNA was subjected to high-throughput TCR-beta CDR3 sequencing by Adaptive Biotechnologies. The study's processing was this. TCR sequencing data for 15 to 20 patients were retrieved from Adaptive's ImmunoSEQ software; a few other patients were processed with MiXCR and VDJtools. CDR3 nucleotide sequences shared between donor and recipient were removed because the origin of such sequences could not be assigned. To count as alloreactive, a clone needed at least 2-fold expansion over unstimulated cells and a minimum CFSE-low frequency of 0.002% (template counts) or 0.001% (read counts). Clones detected in sequenced pre-transplant spleen, lymph node, or MLR CFSE-low populations of the donor or recipient were defined as mappable. Cumulative frequency of alloreactive clones was calculated as a percentage of all sequences weighted by copy number. As stored in TCRdb, this immuneACCESS dataset retains in-frame rearrangements with V and J assigned. A fraction of the clones does not appear; measured against another copy, unresolved V genes explain less than half of the discrepancy, and the remainder lacks a known reason. The DNA gave D and trimming, while V, J and clone size come from that table. The sample data list about 7,000 clones, and more than 65% of these were observed just once. The leading ten clones occupy 20% of the sample.

The origin of this receptor is a human patient who received an intestinal transplant, so some T cells may come from the graft donor. Sequences were derived from ileum tissue, sampled about 32 weeks after intestinal transplantation.

The nucleotides read TGTGCCAGCAGCAGTAAGGGGAACACTGAAGCTTTCTTT. Its coded protein is CASSSKGNTEAFF. The receptor chain draws on TRBV5-5 and TRBJ1-1; no D segment can be confidently identified. Reading the germline V gene (reference sequence) gives CDR1 SGHKS and CDR2 YYEKEE. The germline ends are 8 bases apart after V is trimmed by 4 bases and J by 1 base. The CDR3 goes from the cysteine to the phenylalanine over 13 residues. Only the CDR3 region is kept as DNA, spanning 39 bases read in frame from base 1. The CDR3, completed at both ends by the reference TRBV5-5 and TRBJ1-1 genes, gives the full variable domain DAGVTQSPTHLIKTRGQQVTLRCSPISGHKSVSWYQQVLGQGPQFIFQYYEKEERGRGNFPDRFSARQFPNYSSELNVNALLLGDSALYLCASSSKGNTEAFFGQGTRLTVV.